This T cell receptor beta chain was profiled in a study of beta chain features in type 1 diabetes. CDR3 length: 15 amino acids. CDR1 and CDR2 from the germline V gene are SGHTA and FQGNSA. Trimming removed 3 bases from V and 6 bases from J; junction bases left unmatched: 7. Study results and limitations: Resolution of whether HLA type affects TCRB rearrangement was not achieved here.

Expressed TCRB transcripts got sequenced, as all isolated RNA was reverse transcribed. Clones were read by immunoSEQ multiplex PCR, and TCRdb kept only the in-frame ones, dropping some. Of 970,000 or so clones detected, 15% to 20% appear once; the ten largest clones hold roughly 0.025%. Comment on this clone: The antigen is not known.

The TCR sequence derives from a woman between 18 and 29 years old in good health. The genes are TRBV7-2 and TRBJ2-1; the match to TRBD2 covers 8 bases. Input material: naive CD4+ T cells from blood. The DNA for the CDR3 is TGTGCCAGCAGCTTCAGCGGGGGTAGGATCAATGAGCAGTTCTTC. Translated: CASSFSGGRINEQFF.